The 12 T cell receptor beta chains below all came from one sample that was sequenced in a study of T cell changes during pregnancy in multiple sclerosis. The table came from immunoSEQ multiplex PCR; TCRdb's copy has only in-frame clones and leaves some out. Altogether tens of thousands of clones are present, around 90% being singletons, with the ten largest covering roughly 3.3%. The starting material was peripheral blood, obtained in the first trimester of pregnancy. These receptor sequences come from a female donor in good health, enrolled as a control in a pregnancy study.

The gene calls are TRBV2 and TRBJ1-5; D is unclear. The CDR3 is 13 residues long. Germline lookup yields CDR1 SNHLY and CDR2 FYNNEI. Trimming left V 7 bases short and J 2 bases short, with 9 bases between. For the CDR3, the DNA is TGTGCCAGCAATCGGGGAGGCAATCAGCCCCAGCATTTT. This sequence encodes CASNRGGNQPQHF.

This clone was counted at least ten times. CDR3 amino acids: CAWSALTGYGQPQHF. The CDR3 region has the DNA TGTGCCTGGAGTGCTTTGACAGGGTATGGCCAGCCCCAGCATTTT. V usage is TRBV30 and J usage is TRBJ1-5, with 7 bases lining up with TRBD1. Trimming at V came to 1 base and at J to 7 bases, leaving 10 bases not matched to a gene. This CDR3 is built from 15 residues. The germline V gene has CDR1 GTSNPN and CDR2 SVGIG (reference sequence).

The rearrangement joins TRBV21-1 to TRBJ1-1. TRBV21-1 is shown as a pseudogene. The CDR3 covers 15 residues. CDR3 in amino acids: CASSKELLMNTEAFF. Written as DNA, the CDR3 is TGTGCCAGCAGCAAAGAACTGCTGATGAACACTGAAGCTTTCTTT.

For the CDR3, the DNA is TGTGCCAGCAGCACGAATAGTGAGTACACTGAAGCTTTCTTT. It encodes CASSTNSEYTEAFF. The chain combines TRBV11-2 with TRBJ1-1; D ambiguous. V shed 5 bases and J shed 3 bases, with 13 bases lying between them. Germline lookup yields CDR1 SGHAT and CDR2 FQNNGV. This CDR3 region has 14 residues.

This clone is judged medium-sized (0.01 to 0.1%). The V gene is TRBV23-1, the J gene TRBJ2-7, with unresolved D. TRBV23-1 is treated as an ORF (open reading frame) with a function not yet certain. V was cut by 8 bases and J by 1 base, with 12 bases left in between. The CDR3 spans 13 residues. In nucleotides, the CDR3 is TGCGCCAGCGGCCCACATCCTTCCTACGAGCAGTACTTC. This sequence encodes CASGPHPSYEQYF.

This chain links TRBV6-1 with TRBJ2-3, with 9 bases fitting TRBD1. The V segment lost 9 bases and the J segment 4 bases; nucleotides outside the gene matches: 8. CDR1 is MNHNS and CDR2 is SASEGT in the germline V gene. There are 14 residues in the CDR3. CDR3 nucleotides: TGTGCCAGTAGTCGGGACAGGGCGGCAGATACGCAGTATTTT. It yields the protein CASSRDRAADTQYF.

The genes are TRBV5-4 and TRBJ1-1, with D uncertain. Germline assignment: CDR1 SGHNT and CDR2 YYREEE (reference sequence). The CDR3 is 13 amino acids. V was trimmed by 2 bases and J by 6 bases, leaving 11 bases between them. Written as DNA, the CDR3 is TGTGCCAGCAGCTTAAATCGAGAGGCTGAAGCTTTCTTT. Amino acid sequence: CASSLNREAEAFF.

This sequence joins TRBV4-1 and TRBJ1-4, with D hard to call. Deletions cut 3 bases from V and 7 bases from J, with 12 bases between. This CDR3 is 14 amino acids long. In germline, CDR1 is MGHRA, CDR2 YSYEKL. The CDR3 DNA reads as TGCGCCAGCAGCCAGGCGGCAGAAGGTGAAAAACTGTTTTTT. The encoded protein is CASSQAAEGEKLFF.

The rearrangement links TRBV5-4 to TRBJ2-7; D is uncertain. Germline-derived CDR1 and CDR2 are SGHNT and YYREEE (reference sequence). This CDR3 contains 17 residues. Trimming cost V 4 bases and J 0 bases, with 20 bases left between them. As DNA, the CDR3 is TGTGCCAGCAGCGACACAAACGGCAGGCTAAGCTCCTACGAGCAGTACTTC. It codes for CASSDTNGRLSSYEQYF.

This clone was seen only once. CDR3 amino acids: CASNTRDWDTEAFF. CDR3 coding DNA: TGTGCCAGCAATACCCGGGACTGGGACACTGAAGCTTTCTTT. This chain connects TRBV6-6 to TRBJ1-1; a possible D gene is TRBD1 (5 bases). The CDR3 runs 14 residues. Germline V gives CDR1 MNHNY, CDR2 SVGAGI (reference sequence). Trimming pared 7 bases from V and 3 bases from J, leaving 15 bases between.

This sequence joins TRBV5-1 and TRBJ2-6; 8 positions agree with TRBD1. V dropped 3 bases and J dropped 0; count of bases not matched to a gene: 2. The CDR3 is 16 residues long. CDR1 SGHRS and CDR2 YFSETQ come from the germline V gene. CDR3 amino acids: CASSSGTGSGANVLTF. CDR3 bases: TGCGCCAGCAGCTCCGGGACAGGCTCTGGGGCCAACGTCCTGACTTTC.

This clone showed up just once. The rearrangement joins TRBV14 to TRBJ2-5; D gene unclear. The CDR3 sequence is 11 residues long. V was shortened by 3 bases and J by 7 bases, with 6 bases between the two germline ends. Germline CDR1 is SGHDN and CDR2 is FVKESK. This CDR3 reads CASSQLRTQYF. For the CDR3, the DNA is TGTGCCAGCAGCCAGCTGAGGACCCAGTACTTC. Looking up the rest from reference TRBV14 and TRBJ2-5 gives the full variable domain: EAGVTQFPSHSVIEKGQTVTLRCDPISGHDNLYWYRRVMGKEIKFLLHFVKESKQDESGMPNNRFLAERTGGTYSTLKVQPAELEDSGVYFCASSQLRTQYFGPGTRLLVL.